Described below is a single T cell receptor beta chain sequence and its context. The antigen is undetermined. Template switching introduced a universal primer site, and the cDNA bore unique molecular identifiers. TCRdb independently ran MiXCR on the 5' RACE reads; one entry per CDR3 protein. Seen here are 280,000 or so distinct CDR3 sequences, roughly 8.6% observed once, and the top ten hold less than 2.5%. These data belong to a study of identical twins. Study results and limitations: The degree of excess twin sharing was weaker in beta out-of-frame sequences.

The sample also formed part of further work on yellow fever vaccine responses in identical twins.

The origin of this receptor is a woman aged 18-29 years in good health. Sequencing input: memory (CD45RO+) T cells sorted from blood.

DNA for the CDR3: TGCAGTGCTAGATCGGGAACTAGCGGGAGTACCACAGATACGCAGTATTTT. Translating gives CSARSGTSGSTTDTQYF. The chain carries TRBV20-1 and TRBJ2-3; TRBD2 agrees at 11 bases. With V trimmed by 2 bases and J by 2 bases, 9 bases remained unmatched. The CDR3 length is 17 residues. Germline CDR1 and CDR2: DFQATT and SNEGSKA (reference sequence).